This TCR beta chain emerged from a study of human T cells and chemical hapten exposure. Overall study context: Upper back patch tests used 0.01% DPC, scored after 6 days. Broader study findings: All donors were alopecia patients, so their immunity may differ from that of healthy people.

Of note for this clonotype: Its antigen is undetermined. One end of the junction does not line up with germline, which may come from a read error.

Stated time point: patch test 3, about 24 weeks after DPC sensitization. Treatment in this sample: therapeutic diphenylcyclopropenone sensitization with weekly scalp DPC. The library put unique molecular identifiers onto individual cDNA molecules. TCRdb independently ran MiXCR on the RACE reads; one entry per CDR3 protein. The sample holds more than 70,000 distinct CDR3 sequences, approximately 11% seen once. The sequencing used whole blood, collected in connection with sensitization to the hapten diphenylcyclopropenone (DPC). The sequence was collected from a woman in her twenties or thirties with alopecia areata. Some clones in this sample may be carry-over from other donors' samples.

The CDR3 DNA sequence: TGTGCCGGCAGCTCTCGTCAGAAAAATGAGCAGTTCTTC. Its translation is CAGSSRQKNEQFF. J is TRBJ2-1 and V is TRBV11-2, with D hard to call. Germline assignment: CDR1 SGHAT and CDR2 FQNNGV. The CDR3 runs to 13 residues.